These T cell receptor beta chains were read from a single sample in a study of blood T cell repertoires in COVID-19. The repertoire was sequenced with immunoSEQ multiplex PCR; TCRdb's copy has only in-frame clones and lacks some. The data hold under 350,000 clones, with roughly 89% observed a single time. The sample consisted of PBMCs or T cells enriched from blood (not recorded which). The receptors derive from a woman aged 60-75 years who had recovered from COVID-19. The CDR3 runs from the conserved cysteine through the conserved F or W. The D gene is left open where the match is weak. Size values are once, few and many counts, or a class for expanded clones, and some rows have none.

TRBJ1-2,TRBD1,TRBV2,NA,TGTGCCAGCAGTCGTCCTGGGACAGGTCGCGGCTATGGCTACACCTTC,CASSRPGTGRGYGYTF
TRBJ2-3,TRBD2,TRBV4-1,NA,TGCGCCAGCAGCCAAGGGGGACTAGCGGGCACAGATACGCAGTATTTT,CASSQGGLAGTDTQYF
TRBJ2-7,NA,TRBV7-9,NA,TGTGCCAGCAGCCCGGGCCGGGGCGGGGAAACCTACGAGCAGTACTTC,CASSPGRGGETYEQYF
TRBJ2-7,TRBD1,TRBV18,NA,TGTGCCAGCTCACAGGGGGCCCCGCTATACGAGCAGTACTTC,CASSQGAPLYEQYF
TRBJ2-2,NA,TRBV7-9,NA,TGTGCCAGCAGCCAGGACAGCGTCAACACCGGGGAGCTGTTTTTT,CASSQDSVNTGELFF
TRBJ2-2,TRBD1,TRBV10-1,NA,TGCGCCAGCAGCCCCCTCCAAATCCGACAGGGGGAAGGTGGCGGGGAGCTGTTTTTT,CASSPLQIRQGEGGGELFF
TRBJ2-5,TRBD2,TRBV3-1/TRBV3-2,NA,TGTGCCAGCAGCCGGAACCCAGCGGGAGCTGCAGAGACCCAGTACTTC,CASSRNPAGAAETQYF
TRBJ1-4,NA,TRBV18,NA,TGTGCCAGCTCACCGGACAGTAATGAAAAACTGTTTTTT,CASSPDSNEKLFF
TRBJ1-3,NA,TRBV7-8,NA,TGTGCCAGCAGCTTAGCCGGAGGATTCGGAAACACCATATATTTT,CASSLAGGFGNTIYF
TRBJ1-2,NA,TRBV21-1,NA,TGTGCCAGCAACAATTTAGGACAGGGGGCGCGAGGCTACACCTTC,CASNNLGQGARGYTF
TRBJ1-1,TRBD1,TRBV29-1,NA,TGCAGCGTTCGACAGGGGGCTAACACTGAAGCTTTCTTT,CSVRQGANTEAFF
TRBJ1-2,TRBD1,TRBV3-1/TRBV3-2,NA,TGTGCCAGCAGCCTTGGGACAGTTGGTGGCTACACCTTC,CASSLGTVGGYTF
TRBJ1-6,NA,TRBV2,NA,TGTGCCAGCAGGGACCGGGGGGGTGGTTCACCCCTCCACTTT,CASRDRGGGSPLHF
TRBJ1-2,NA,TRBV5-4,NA,TGTGCCAACAGCTTCGGCGGCAACTATGGCTACACCTTC,CANSFGGNYGYTF
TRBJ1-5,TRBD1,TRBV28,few,TGTGCCAGCAGTTTAGGGGGTGGAACAGGGGGCTCCAATCAGCCCCAGCATTTT,CASSLGGGTGGSNQPQHF
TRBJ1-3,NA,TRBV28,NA,TGTGCCAGCAACCCAGGGTCTGGAAACACCATATATTTT,CASNPGSGNTIYF
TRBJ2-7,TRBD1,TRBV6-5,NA,TGTGCCAGCAACCTAGGGGGGACAGGGGGCTACGAGCAGTACTTC,CASNLGGTGGYEQYF
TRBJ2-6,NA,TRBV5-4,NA,TGTGCCAGCAGTTCAGGACAGTCCTCTGGGGCCAACGTCCTGACTTTC,CASSSGQSSGANVLTF
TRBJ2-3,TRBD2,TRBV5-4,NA,TGTGCCAGCAGCTCAGCGGCCCTAGCGGGAGGTTGGGATACGCAGTATTTT,CASSSAALAGGWDTQYF
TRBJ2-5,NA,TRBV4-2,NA,TGTGCCAGCAGCCAATATACAGGGCCGGGCGTGGAGACCCAGTACTTC,CASSQYTGPGVETQYF
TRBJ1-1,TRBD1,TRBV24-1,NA,TGTGCCACCAGCCAGACAGGGGGGACTGAAGCTTTCTTT,CATSQTGGTEAFF
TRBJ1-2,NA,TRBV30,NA,TGTGCCTGGAGTGTTAATATCTATGGCTACACCTTC,CAWSVNIYGYTF
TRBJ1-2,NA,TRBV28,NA,TGTGCCAGCAGTTTCCCTGGGACACTTTATGGCTACACCTTC,CASSFPGTLYGYTF
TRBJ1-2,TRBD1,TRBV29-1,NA,TGCAGCGCTTCGACAGGGGTGGACTATGGCTACACCTTC,CSASTGVDYGYTF
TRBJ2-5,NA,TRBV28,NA,TGTGCCAGCAGTTTGGTCAGTCTGGAGACCCAGTACTTC,CASSLVSLETQYF
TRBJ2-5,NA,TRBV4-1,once,TGCGCCAGCAGCCAAGCCGACGGGGGTCGGGAGACCCAGTACTTC,CASSQADGGRETQYF